The 9 T cell receptor beta chains below come from one sample, sequenced in a study of blood T cell repertoires in COVID-19. Clones were sequenced by immunoSEQ multiplex PCR, and TCRdb holds only the in-frame ones, with some missing. The data hold about 50,000 clones, with 85% to 90% observed a single time. The sample was peripheral blood. The receptors derive from a man older than 75 with active or convalescent COVID-19.

The V call is TRBV3-1 (or the pseudogene TRBV3-2), the J call TRBJ1-4; TRBD1 is a possible D gene (5 bases). This CDR3 has 16 residues. Trimming took off 1 base at V and 8 bases at J, with 17 bases between the two ends. Germline-derived CDR1 and CDR2 are LGHDT and YNNKEL (reference sequence). The CDR3 reads CASSQGGARGREKLFF. CDR3 bases: TGTGCCAGCAGCCAAGGCGGGGCCCGAGGGAGGGAAAAACTGTTTTTT.

J is TRBJ1-1 and V is TRBV29-1; no clear D gene. V was pared by 5 bases and J by 5 bases, with 15 bases between. The CDR3 sequence is 13 residues long. Germline CDR1 and CDR2: SQVTM and ANQGSEA. DNA for the CDR3: TGCAGCGTTTTTTGGGCATTTGATACTGAAGCTTTCTTT. It specifies CSVFWAFDTEAFF.

The CDR3 nucleotides read TGCGCCAGCAGCCAAGATCTTAGCAGGGATTGGCCCTACGAGCAGTACTTC. Protein product: CASSQDLSRDWPYEQYF. This rearrangement joins TRBV4-3 to TRBJ2-7, with D perhaps TRBD1 (5 bases). This CDR3 contains 17 residues. In germline, CDR1 is LGHNA, CDR2 YSLEER. Trimming shortened V by 0 bases and J by 2 bases, and 17 bases separated the two germline ends.

The rearrangement joins TRBV7-6 to TRBJ2-3, with TRBD2 matching over 13 bases. Germline V gives CDR1 SGHVS, CDR2 FNYEAQ. This CDR3 has 15 residues. The junction had 2 bases not matched to a gene; V was cut back by 4 bases and J by 4 bases. CDR3: CASSWTSGGPDTQYF. The CDR3 DNA reads as TGTGCCAGCAGCTGGACTAGCGGGGGACCAGATACGCAGTATTTT.

This clone has only a few counts. V and J are TRBV29-1 and TRBJ2-1, with a possible D match to TRBD2 (6 bases). The length of the CDR3 is 11 residues. V dropped 4 bases and J dropped 8 bases, with 9 bases sitting between them. The germline CDR1 and CDR2 sequences are SQVTM and ANQGSEA. CDR3 loop: CSVAGSHEQFF. As DNA, the CDR3 is TGCAGCGTTGCCGGGAGCCATGAGCAGTTCTTC.

This chain uses TRBV5-3 with TRBJ1-1, with TRBD1 as a possible D gene (5 bases). TRBV5-3 is noted as an ORF with a role that remains uncertain. V shed 5 bases and J shed 4 bases, with 18 bases lying between them. The CDR3 extends over 15 amino acids. CDR3 bases: TGTGCCAGAAGTACGAGGAACGGGGGGACCACTGAAGCTTTCTTT. Translation gives CARSTRNGGTTEAFF.

The chain couples TRBV4-3 to TRBJ2-2; the D gene is possibly TRBD1 (6 bases). Germline CDR1 reads LGHNA; CDR2 reads YSLEER. Trimming removed 1 base from V and 4 bases from J, with 16 bases in between. The CDR3 runs 17 residues. DNA of the CDR3: TGCGCCAGCAGCCAAGGGCTGCGGGCAGGGGTCACCGGGGAGCTGTTTTTT. This gives the protein CASSQGLRAGVTGELFF.

This chain uses TRBV6-5 with TRBJ1-5; a weak D match, TRBD1 (6 bases). This CDR3 spans 12 amino acids. Trimming took off 6 bases at V and 5 bases at J, with 8 bases between the two ends. Germline V gene lookup returns CDR1 MNHEY and CDR2 SVGAGI. The CDR3 reads CASRQGDQPQHF. CDR3 DNA: TGTGCCAGCAGACAGGGTGATCAGCCCCAGCATTTT.

This chain uses TRBV7-9 with TRBJ2-2; possible D gene TRBD1, 6 bases. V was clipped by 5 bases and J by 1 base, with 14 bases between them. Germline V lookup: CDR1 SEHNR, CDR2 FQNEAQ (reference sequence). This CDR3 has 16 residues. The CDR3 nucleotides read TGTGCCAGCAGCCCGCCATTGACAGGGAACACCGGGGAGCTGTTTTTT. Encoded protein: CASSPPLTGNTGELFF.